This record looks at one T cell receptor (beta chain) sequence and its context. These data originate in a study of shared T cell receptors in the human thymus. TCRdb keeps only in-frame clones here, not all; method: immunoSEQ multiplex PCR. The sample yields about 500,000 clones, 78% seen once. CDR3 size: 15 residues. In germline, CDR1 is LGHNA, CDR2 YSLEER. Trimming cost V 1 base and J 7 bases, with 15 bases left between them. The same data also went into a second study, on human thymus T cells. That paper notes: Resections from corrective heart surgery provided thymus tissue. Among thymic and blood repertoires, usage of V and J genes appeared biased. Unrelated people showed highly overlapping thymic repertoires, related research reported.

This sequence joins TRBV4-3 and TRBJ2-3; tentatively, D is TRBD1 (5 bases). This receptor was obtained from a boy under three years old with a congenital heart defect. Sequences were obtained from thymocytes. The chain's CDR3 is CASSQVKQDLNTQYF. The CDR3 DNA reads TGCGCCAGCAGCCAAGTCAAACAGGACCTAAATACGCAGTATTTT.